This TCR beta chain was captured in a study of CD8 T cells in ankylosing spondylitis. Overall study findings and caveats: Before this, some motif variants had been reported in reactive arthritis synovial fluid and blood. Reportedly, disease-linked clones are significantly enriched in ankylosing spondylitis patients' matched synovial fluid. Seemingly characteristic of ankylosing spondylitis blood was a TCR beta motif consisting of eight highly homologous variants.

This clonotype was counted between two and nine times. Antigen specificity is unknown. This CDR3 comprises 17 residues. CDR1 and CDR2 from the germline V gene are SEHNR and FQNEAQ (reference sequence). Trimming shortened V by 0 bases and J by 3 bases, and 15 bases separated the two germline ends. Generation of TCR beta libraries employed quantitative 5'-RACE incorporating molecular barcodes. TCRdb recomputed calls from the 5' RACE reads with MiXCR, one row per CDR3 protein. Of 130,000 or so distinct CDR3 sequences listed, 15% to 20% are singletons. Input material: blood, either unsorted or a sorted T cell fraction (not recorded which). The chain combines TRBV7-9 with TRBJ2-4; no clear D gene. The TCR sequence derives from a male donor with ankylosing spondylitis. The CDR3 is CASSLAMGRRGKNIQYF. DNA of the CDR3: TGTGCCAGCAGCTTAGCGATGGGAAGAAGAGGCAAAAACATTCAGTACTTC.